The rows below give T cell receptor beta chains drawn from one sample of a study of T cells in Graves' hyperthyroidism and ophthalmopathy. TCRdb analysed the multiplex PCR reads with MiXCR anew, one entry per CDR3 protein. Of approximately 690,000 distinct CDR3 sequences listed, less than 25% are singletons. Sequencing was carried out using blood. Source of these receptors: a man aged 30 to 39 with Graves' ophthalmopathy. The CDR3 runs from the conserved cysteine through the conserved F or W. The order of the fields is J gene, D gene, V gene, CDR3 protein. The D gene is left open where the match is weak.

>TRBJ1-5|.|TRBV6-5
CASSYEWNQPQHF
>TRBJ2-3|TRBD1|TRBV5-7
CASSLGQGAYSTDTQYF
>TRBJ2-1|TRBD1|TRBV7-9
CASRGQGPYNEQFF
>TRBJ1-1|.|TRBV29-1
CSVEASLNTEAFF
>TRBJ2-1|TRBD2|TRBV4-2
CASSQGGREANEQFF
>TRBJ2-2|.|TRBV5-1
CASSLDRRRETTGELFF
>TRBJ2-6|.|TRBV27
CASSSRGQGSSGANVLTF
>TRBJ2-2|.|TRBV6-1
CASLGGGELFF
>TRBJ2-1|TRBD1|TRBV10-1
CASSESGTGPWEQFF
>TRBJ2-5|.|TRBV13
CASSLGGLETQYF
>TRBJ2-1|TRBD2|TRBV7-3
CASSPLADNEQFF
>TRBJ2-7|TRBD2|TRBV6-2/TRBV6-3
CASRQSGRSEQYF
>TRBJ2-7|.|TRBV5-5
CASSYDSETYYEQYF
>TRBJ2-5|TRBD1|TRBV29-1
CSLWDRGRETQYF
>TRBJ1-1|.|TRBV6-2/TRBV6-3
CASSYTGHSNTEAFF
>TRBJ1-6|.|TRBV11-2
CASSLRGSYHSPLHF
>TRBJ1-1|.|TRBV11-1
CASSFFSENTEAFF
>TRBJ2-1|.|TRBV7-2
CASRPTNYNEQFF
>TRBJ2-1|.|TRBV28
CASSPYRAGNEQFF
>TRBJ2-1|TRBD1|TRBV28
CASTPPPGQGSNEQFF
>TRBJ2-2|.|TRBV7-8
CASSLRDKATGELFF
>TRBJ2-1|TRBD1|TRBV12-3/TRBV12-4
CASTLDRDPEQFF
>TRBJ2-5|.|TRBV11-2
CASTSLATIGETQYF
>TRBJ2-7|TRBD1|TRBV7-8
CASSFGQQGPYEQYF
>TRBJ2-3|TRBD2|TRBV10-3
CAISPTSDTDTQYF
>TRBJ1-1|.|TRBV19
CASSRRGDPEAFF
>TRBJ2-1|.|TRBV28
CASSPGRDYNEQFF
>TRBJ2-1|.|TRBV18
CASSPTPRDEQFF
>TRBJ2-1|.|TRBV12-3/TRBV12-4
CASSLDGPDKIYNEQFF
>TRBJ2-5|.|TRBV5-1
CASSLTPYQETQYF
>TRBJ2-1|.|TRBV20-1
CSAILVGGTDEQFF
>TRBJ2-7|TRBD1|TRBV19
CASRSTGLIDEQYF
>TRBJ2-5|TRBD2|TRBV6-1
CASQTSGRQETQYF
>TRBJ2-6|.|TRBV6-6
CASSYEGTGANVLTF
>TRBJ2-7|TRBD2|TRBV11-3
CASSLGVAGGLNEQYF
>TRBJ2-7|TRBD2|TRBV10-3
CAISEPDSGTKWYEQYF
>TRBJ1-1|.|TRBV18
CASSQIKATEAFF
>TRBJ1-6|.|TRBV30
CACTWTEGSPLHF
>TRBJ2-5|.|TRBV7-6
CASSPNRETQYF
>TRBJ2-3|TRBD2|TRBV9
CASSGPLGTSGSTDTQYF
>TRBJ2-1|.|TRBV18
CASSPMEKGTNEQFF
>TRBJ1-6|.|TRBV20-1
CSAPERRQQNSPLHF
>TRBJ1-1|.|TRBV6-5
CASSYSLGNTEAFF
>TRBJ2-7|.|TRBV25-1
CASSEYTYEQYF
>TRBJ2-7|.|TRBV20-1
CSAPGPTYEQYF
>TRBJ2-7|TRBD2|TRBV12-3/TRBV12-4
CASSSSGRASYEQYF
>TRBJ2-7|.|TRBV6-1
CASDIAGRSTDEQYF
>TRBJ2-5|.|TRBV11-2
CASSLKRWQETQYF